The clone carrying this TCR beta chain has more than one count but fewer than ten. Its antigen is unknown. This record comes from a study of T cells in Graves' hyperthyroidism and ophthalmopathy. Findings and caveats of the study: Blood shared most expanded thyroid clonotypes above 0.001.

Germline CDR1 is LGHDT and CDR2 is YNNKEL (reference sequence). This CDR3 is built from 15 residues. The V end was cut by 4 bases, the J end by 1 base, with 10 bases between. Authors of the study amplified TCR beta CDR3 regions from RNA transcripts. The HTBI primer set drove a first-round RT-PCR of the TCR CDR3. TCRdb re-analysed the multiplex PCR reads in MiXCR, keeping a single row per CDR3 protein. Of 480,000 or so distinct CDR3 sequences listed, approximately 48% were seen once; the top ten hold roughly 45%. The source of this sequence is an adult woman with Graves' disease, either hyperthyroidism or ophthalmopathy (not recorded which). Sequenced material: peripheral blood or thyroid tissue (not recorded which). The rearrangement links TRBV3-1 to TRBJ2-2; D gene ambiguous. Here the CDR3 reads CASSLPLGNTGELFF. The CDR3 nucleotides read TGTGCCAGCAGCCTCCCGCTAGGGAACACCGGGGAGCTGTTTTTT. Looking up the rest from reference TRBV3-1 and TRBJ2-2 gives the full variable domain: DTAVSQTPKYLVTQMGNDKSIKCEQNLGHDTMYWYKQDSKKFLKIMFSYNNKELIINETVPNRFSPKSPDKAHLNLHINSLELGDSAVYFCASSLPLGNTGELFFGEGSRLTVL.